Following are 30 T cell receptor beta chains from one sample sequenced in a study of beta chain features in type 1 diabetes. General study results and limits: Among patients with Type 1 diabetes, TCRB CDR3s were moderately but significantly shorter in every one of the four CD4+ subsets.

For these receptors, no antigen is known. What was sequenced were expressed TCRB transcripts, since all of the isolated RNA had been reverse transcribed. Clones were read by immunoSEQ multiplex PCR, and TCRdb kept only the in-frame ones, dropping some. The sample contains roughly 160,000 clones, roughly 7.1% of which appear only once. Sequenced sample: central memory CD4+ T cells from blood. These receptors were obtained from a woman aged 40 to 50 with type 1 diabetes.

CDR3 residues: CASSRRGSYNEQFF. CDR3 nucleotides: TGTGCCAGTAGTAGAAGGGGTTCCTACAATGAGCAGTTCTTC. The chain couples TRBV19 to TRBJ2-1, with D maybe TRBD1 (5 bases). The V and J ends lost 4 bases and 1 base respectively, with 8 bases between them. The CDR3 totals 14 residues. Germline loops: CDR1 LNHDA, CDR2 SQIVND (reference sequence).

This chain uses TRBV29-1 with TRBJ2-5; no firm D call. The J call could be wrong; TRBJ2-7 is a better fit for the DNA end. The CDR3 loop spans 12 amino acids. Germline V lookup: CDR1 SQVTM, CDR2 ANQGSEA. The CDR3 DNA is TGCAGCGTTGCACCCGATACCTACGAGCAGTACTTC. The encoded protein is CSVAPDTYEQYF.

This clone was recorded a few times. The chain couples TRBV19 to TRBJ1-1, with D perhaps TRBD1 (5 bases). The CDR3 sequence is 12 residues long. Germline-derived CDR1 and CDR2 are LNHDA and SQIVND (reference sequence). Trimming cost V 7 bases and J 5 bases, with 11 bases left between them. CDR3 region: CASNARVTEAFF. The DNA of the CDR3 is TGTGCCAGTAATGCCAGGGTGACTGAAGCTTTCTTT. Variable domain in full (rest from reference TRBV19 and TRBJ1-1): DGGITQSPKYLFRKEGQNVTLSCEQNLNHDAMYWYRQDPGQGLRLIYYSQIVNDFQKGDIAEGYSVSREKKESFPLTVTSAQKNPTAFYLCASNARVTEAFFGQGTRLTVV.

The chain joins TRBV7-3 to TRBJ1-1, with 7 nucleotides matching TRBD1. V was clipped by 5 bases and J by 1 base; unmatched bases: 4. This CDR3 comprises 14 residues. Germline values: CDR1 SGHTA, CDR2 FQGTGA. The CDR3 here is CASSTRQGNTEAFF. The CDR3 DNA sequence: TGTGCCAGCAGCACACGACAGGGGAACACTGAAGCTTTCTTT.

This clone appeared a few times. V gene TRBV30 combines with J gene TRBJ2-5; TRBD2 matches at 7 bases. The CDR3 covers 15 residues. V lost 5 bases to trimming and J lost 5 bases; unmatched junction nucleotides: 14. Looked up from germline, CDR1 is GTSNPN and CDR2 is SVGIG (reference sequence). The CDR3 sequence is CAWDSDGGFGETQYF. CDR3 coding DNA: TGTGCCTGGGATTCTGACGGGGGGTTCGGGGAGACCCAGTACTTC.

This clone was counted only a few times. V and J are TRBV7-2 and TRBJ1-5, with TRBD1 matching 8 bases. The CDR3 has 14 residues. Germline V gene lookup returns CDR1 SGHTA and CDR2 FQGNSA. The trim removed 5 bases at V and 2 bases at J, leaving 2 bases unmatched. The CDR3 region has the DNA TGTGCCAGCAGCCTGGGACAGGGCAATCAGCCCCAGCATTTT. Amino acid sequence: CASSLGQGNQPQHF.

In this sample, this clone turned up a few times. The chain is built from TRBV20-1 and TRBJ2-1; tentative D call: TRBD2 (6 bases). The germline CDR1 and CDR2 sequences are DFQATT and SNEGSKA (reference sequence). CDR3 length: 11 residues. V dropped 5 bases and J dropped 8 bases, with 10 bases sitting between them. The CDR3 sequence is CSALWGDEQFF. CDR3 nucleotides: TGCAGTGCTCTCTGGGGGGATGAGCAGTTCTTC.

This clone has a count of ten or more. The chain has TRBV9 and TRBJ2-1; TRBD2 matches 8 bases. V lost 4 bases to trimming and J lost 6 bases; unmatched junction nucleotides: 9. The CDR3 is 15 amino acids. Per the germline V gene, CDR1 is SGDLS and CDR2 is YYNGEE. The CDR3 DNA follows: TGTGCCAGCAGCCCTCGAGCGGGGGTCGGCAATGAGCAGTTCTTC. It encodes CASSPRAGVGNEQFF.

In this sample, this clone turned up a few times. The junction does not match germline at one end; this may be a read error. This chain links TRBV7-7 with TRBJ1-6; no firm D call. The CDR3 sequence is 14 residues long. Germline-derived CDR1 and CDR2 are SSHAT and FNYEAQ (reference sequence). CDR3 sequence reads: CASSLEAVGSPLHF. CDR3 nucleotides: TGTGCTAGCAGCTTAGAGGCGGTAGGCTCACCCCTCCACTTT.

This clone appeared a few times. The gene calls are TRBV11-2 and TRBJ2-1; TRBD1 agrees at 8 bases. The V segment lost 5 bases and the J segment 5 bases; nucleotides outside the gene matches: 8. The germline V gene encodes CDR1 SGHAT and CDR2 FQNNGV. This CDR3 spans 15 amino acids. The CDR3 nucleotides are TGTGCCAGCAGCCTAAGGGGACAGGACAACAATGAGCAGTTCTTC. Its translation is CASSLRGQDNNEQFF.

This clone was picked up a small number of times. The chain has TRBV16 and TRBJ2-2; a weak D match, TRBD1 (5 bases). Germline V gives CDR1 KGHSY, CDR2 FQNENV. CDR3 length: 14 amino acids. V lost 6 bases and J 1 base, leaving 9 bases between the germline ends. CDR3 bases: TGTGCCAGCAGTCCCCAGGGGAACACCGGGGAGCTGTTTTTT. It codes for CASSPQGNTGELFF.

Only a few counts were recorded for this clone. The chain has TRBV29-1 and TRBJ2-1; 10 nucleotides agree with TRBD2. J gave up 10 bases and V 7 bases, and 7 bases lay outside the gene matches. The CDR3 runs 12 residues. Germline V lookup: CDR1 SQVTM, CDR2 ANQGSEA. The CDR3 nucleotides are TGCAGCGACGGGACTAGCGCGAACGAGCAGTTCTTC. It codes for CSDGTSANEQFF.

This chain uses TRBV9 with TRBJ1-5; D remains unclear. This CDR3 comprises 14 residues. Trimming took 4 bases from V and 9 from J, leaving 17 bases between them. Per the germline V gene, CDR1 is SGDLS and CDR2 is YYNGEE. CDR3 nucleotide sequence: TGTGCCAGCAGCTCAGGCCAGGTGCAAGGGCCCCAGCATTTT. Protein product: CASSSGQVQGPQHF.

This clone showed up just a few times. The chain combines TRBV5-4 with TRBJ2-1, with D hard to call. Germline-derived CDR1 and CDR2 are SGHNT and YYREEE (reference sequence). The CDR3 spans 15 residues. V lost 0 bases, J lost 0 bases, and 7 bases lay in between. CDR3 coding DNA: TGTGCCAGCAGCTTGGTAGCTAGCTCCTACAATGAGCAGTTCTTC. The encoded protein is CASSLVASSYNEQFF.

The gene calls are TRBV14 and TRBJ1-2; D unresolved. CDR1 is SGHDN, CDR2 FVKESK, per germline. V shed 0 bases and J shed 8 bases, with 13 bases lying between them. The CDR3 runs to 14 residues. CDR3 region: CASSQEAFAKGYTF. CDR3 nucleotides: TGTGCCAGCAGCCAAGAAGCCTTCGCTAAGGGCTACACCTTC.

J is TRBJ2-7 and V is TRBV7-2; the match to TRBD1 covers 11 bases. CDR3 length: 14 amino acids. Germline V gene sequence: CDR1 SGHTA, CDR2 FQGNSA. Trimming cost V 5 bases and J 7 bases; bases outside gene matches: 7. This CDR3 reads CASSPGQGVREQYF. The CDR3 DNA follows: TGTGCCAGCAGCCCGGGACAGGGGGTGCGGGAGCAGTACTTC.

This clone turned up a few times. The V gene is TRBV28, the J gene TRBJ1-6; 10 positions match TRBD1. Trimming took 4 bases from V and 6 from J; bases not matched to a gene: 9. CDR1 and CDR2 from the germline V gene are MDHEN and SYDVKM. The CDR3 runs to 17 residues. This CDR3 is CASSSLEGTGANSPLHF. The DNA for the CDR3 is TGTGCCAGCAGTTCCCTCGAAGGGACAGGGGCTAATTCACCCCTCCACTTT.

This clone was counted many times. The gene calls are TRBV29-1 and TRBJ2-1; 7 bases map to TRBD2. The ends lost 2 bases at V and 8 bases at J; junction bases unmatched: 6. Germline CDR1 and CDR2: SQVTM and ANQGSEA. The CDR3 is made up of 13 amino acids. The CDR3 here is CSVESQRGDEQFF. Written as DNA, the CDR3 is TGCAGCGTTGAATCCCAGCGGGGAGATGAGCAGTTCTTC.

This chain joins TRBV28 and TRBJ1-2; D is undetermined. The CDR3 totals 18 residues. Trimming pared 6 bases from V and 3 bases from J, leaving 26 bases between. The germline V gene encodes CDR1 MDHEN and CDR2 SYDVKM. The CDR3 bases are TGTGCCAGCAGCCCACGTAGAGGGAACCCCTCAAGAGACTATGGCTACACCTTC. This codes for CASSPRRGNPSRDYGYTF.

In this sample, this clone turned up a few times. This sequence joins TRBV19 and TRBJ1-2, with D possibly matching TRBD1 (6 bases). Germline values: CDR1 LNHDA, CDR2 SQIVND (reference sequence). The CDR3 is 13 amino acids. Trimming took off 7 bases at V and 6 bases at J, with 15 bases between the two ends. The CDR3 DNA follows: TGTGCCAGTACCACGGGGGGGGCTCATGGCTACACCTTC. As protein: CASTTGGAHGYTF.

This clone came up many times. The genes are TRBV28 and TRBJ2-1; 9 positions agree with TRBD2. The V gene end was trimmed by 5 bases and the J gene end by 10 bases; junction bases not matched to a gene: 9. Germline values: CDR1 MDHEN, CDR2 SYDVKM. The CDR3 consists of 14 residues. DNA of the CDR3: TGTGCCAGCAGTCGACCCGGGACTAGCAGAGAGCAGTTCTTC. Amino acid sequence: CASSRPGTSREQFF.

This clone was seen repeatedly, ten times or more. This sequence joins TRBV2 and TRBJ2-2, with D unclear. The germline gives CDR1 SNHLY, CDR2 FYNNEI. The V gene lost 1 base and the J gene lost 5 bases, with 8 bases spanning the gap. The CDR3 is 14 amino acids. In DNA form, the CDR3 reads TGTGCCAGCAGTGAAGAGAGGCTGACCGGGGAGCTGTTTTTT. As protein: CASSEERLTGELFF.

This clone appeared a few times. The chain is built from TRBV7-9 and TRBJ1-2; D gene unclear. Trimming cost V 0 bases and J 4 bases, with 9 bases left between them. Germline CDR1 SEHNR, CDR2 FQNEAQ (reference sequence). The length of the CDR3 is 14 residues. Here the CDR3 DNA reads TGTGCCAGCAGCTTAGCCAGGTCTGGCTATGGCTACACCTTC. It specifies CASSLARSGYGYTF.

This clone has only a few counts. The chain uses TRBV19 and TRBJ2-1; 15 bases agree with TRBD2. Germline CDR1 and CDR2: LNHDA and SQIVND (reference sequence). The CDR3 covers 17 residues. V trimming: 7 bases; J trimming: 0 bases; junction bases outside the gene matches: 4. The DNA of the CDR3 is TGTGCCAGTACTGGACTAGCGGGAGGGTCCTCCTACAATGAGCAGTTCTTC. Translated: CASTGLAGGSSYNEQFF.

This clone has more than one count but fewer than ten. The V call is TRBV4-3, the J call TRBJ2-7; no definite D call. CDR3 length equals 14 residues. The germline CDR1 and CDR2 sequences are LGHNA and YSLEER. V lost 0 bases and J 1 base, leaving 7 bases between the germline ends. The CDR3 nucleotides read TGCGCCAGCAGCCAAGACGCCCGGTCCTACGAGCAGTACTTC. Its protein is CASSQDARSYEQYF.

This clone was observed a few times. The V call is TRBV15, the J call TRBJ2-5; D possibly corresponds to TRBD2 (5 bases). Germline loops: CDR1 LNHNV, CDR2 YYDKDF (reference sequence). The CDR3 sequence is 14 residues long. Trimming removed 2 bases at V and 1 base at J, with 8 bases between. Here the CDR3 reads CATSRTGTQETQYF. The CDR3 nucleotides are TGTGCCACCAGCAGAACGGGAACCCAAGAGACCCAGTACTTC.

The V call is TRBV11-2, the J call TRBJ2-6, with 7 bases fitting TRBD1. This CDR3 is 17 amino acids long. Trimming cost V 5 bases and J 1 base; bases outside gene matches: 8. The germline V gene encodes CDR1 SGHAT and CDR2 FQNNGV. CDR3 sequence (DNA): TGTGCCAGCAGCGAGGGACAGCGCGATTCTGGGGCCAACGTCCTGACTTTC. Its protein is CASSEGQRDSGANVLTF.

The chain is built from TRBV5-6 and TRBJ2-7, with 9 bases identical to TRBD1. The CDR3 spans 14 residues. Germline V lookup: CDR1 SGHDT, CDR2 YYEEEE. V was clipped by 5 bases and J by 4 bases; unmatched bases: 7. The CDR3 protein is CASSSPGQGYEQYF. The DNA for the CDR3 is TGTGCCAGCAGTTCACCGGGACAGGGTTACGAGCAGTACTTC.

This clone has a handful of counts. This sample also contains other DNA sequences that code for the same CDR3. DNA of the CDR3: TGCGCCAGCAGCCTGGGGACGGGGGAGCACAATGAGCAGTTCTTC. This translates into CASSLGTGEHNEQFF. The rearrangement uses TRBV5-1 and TRBJ2-1, with D possibly TRBD2 on 6 matching bases. The CDR3 is 15 amino acids. V shed 4 bases and J shed 5 bases, with 16 bases lying between them. CDR1 and CDR2 (germline): SGHRS, YFSETQ.

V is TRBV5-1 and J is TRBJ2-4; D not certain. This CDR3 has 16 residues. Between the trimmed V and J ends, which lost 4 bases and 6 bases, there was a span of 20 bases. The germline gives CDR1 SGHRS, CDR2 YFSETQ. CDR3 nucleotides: TGCGCCAGCAGCATACCTAAGCCGAGAGAGGCAAACATTCAGTACTTC. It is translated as CASSIPKPREANIQYF.